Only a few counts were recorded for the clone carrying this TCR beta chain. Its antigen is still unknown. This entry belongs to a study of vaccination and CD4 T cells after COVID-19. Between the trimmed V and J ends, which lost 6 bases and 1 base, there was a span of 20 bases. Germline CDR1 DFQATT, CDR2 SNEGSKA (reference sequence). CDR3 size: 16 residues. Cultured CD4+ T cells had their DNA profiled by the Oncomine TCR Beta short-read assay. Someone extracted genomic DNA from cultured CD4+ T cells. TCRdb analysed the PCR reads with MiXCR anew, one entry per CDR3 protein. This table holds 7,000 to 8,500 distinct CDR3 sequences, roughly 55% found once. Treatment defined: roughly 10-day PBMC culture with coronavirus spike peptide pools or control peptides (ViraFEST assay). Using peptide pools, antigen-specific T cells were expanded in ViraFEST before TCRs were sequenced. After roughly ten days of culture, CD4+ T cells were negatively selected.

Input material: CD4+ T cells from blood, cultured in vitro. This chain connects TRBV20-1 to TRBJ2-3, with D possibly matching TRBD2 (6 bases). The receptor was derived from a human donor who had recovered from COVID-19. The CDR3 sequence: CSAIPHGRIGTDTQYF. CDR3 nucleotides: TGCAGTGCCATCCCTCACGGGAGAATTGGCACAGATACGCAGTATTTT.